The next 26 T cell receptor beta chains were all read from a single sample in a study of brain T cells in children with intractable seizures. The table came from immunoSEQ multiplex PCR; TCRdb's copy has only in-frame clones and leaves some out. The sample lists under 150,000 clones, around 94% occurring once. The sample was peripheral blood, taken at surgery. These TCRs come from a boy in the first two years of life with hemimegalencephaly and intractable seizures.

This rearrangement joins TRBV9 to TRBJ2-6; TRBD1 agrees at 7 bases. After removal of 3 bases from V and 0 bases from J, the junction contained 9 bases not matched to a gene. The V gene's germline CDR1 is SGDLS and CDR2 YYNGEE. The CDR3 loop spans 18 amino acids. CDR3 in amino acids: CASSARTGHPSGANVLTF. The CDR3 region has the DNA TGTGCCAGCAGCGCCCGGACAGGCCACCCCTCTGGGGCCAACGTCCTGACTTTC. The full variable domain, in which reference TRBV9 and TRBJ2-6 provide the parts outside the CDR3, is DSGVTQTPKHLITATGQRVTLRCSPRSGDLSVYWYQQSLDQGLQFLIQYYNGEERAKGNILERFSAQQFPDLHSELNLSSLELGDSALYFCASSARTGHPSGANVLTFGAGSRLTVL.

The chain combines TRBV27 with TRBJ2-7; tentatively, D is TRBD2 (6 bases). Germline V gene sequence: CDR1 MNHEY, CDR2 SMNVEV (reference sequence). V was cut by 0 bases and J by 3 bases, with 9 bases left in between. The CDR3 spans 14 residues. The CDR3 sequence: CASSLSAGNYEQYF. CDR3 bases: TGTGCCAGCAGTTTATCGGCGGGAAACTACGAGCAGTACTTC.

The V gene is TRBV5-1, the J gene TRBJ2-5; 7 positions match TRBD2. The V gene end was trimmed by 1 base and the J gene end by 6 bases; junction bases not matched to a gene: 6. The CDR3 sequence is 14 residues long. CDR1 is SGHRS and CDR2 is YFSETQ in the germline V gene. Here the CDR3 DNA reads TGCGCCAGCAGCTTGAGCGGGGACGGACAGACCCAGTACTTC. This encodes CASSLSGDGQTQYF.

V is TRBV5-1 and J is TRBJ2-7, with 8 positions matching TRBD1. V trimming: 4 bases; J trimming: 1 base; junction bases outside the gene matches: 4. The CDR3 is 14 residues long. In germline, CDR1 is SGHRS, CDR2 YFSETQ. Here the CDR3 DNA reads TGCGCCAGCAGCCGGGACAGGCATTCCTACGAGCAGTACTTC. Translation gives CASSRDRHSYEQYF.

The chain is built from TRBV7-9 and TRBJ1-2; D is possibly TRBD1 (5 bases). Germline-derived CDR1 and CDR2 are SEHNR and FQNEAQ (reference sequence). The CDR3 totals 14 residues. V dropped 3 bases and J dropped 2 bases, with 10 bases sitting between them. The CDR3 loop reads CASSFGASNYGYTF. The CDR3 coding sequence is TGTGCCAGCAGCTTCGGGGCCTCGAACTATGGCTACACCTTC. Combining the CDR3 with reference TRBV7-9 and TRBJ1-2 gives the whole variable domain DTGVSQNPRHKITKRGQNVTFRCDPISEHNRLYWYRQTLGQGPEFLTYFQNEAQLEKSRLLSDRFSAERPKGSFSTLEIQRTEQGDSAMYLCASSFGASNYGYTFGSGTRLTVV.

The gene calls are TRBV5-1 and TRBJ2-5; D remains unclear. The CDR3 sequence is 13 residues long. Germline V gene lookup returns CDR1 SGHRS and CDR2 YFSETQ. V was clipped by 4 bases and J by 3 bases, with 10 bases between them. The CDR3 region is CASSGGPEETQYF. CDR3 nucleotides: TGCGCCAGCAGCGGCGGCCCAGAAGAGACCCAGTACTTC.

The chain combines TRBV7-9 with TRBJ2-1, with 11 nucleotides matching TRBD2. The CDR3 runs to 17 residues. J gave up 8 bases and V 6 bases, and 15 bases lay outside the gene matches. Per the germline V gene, CDR1 is SEHNR and CDR2 is FQNEAQ (reference sequence). The CDR3 region is CASSSPVTSGKVDEQFF. CDR3 in DNA: TGTGCCAGCAGTTCCCCCGTGACTAGCGGGAAAGTGGATGAGCAGTTCTTC.

The chain recombines TRBV30 with TRBJ2-7, with 12 nucleotides matching TRBD1. Per germline, CDR1 GTSNPN and CDR2 SVGIG (reference sequence). The CDR3 length is 19 residues. V gave up 2 bases and J gave up 6 bases; unmatched junction bases: 20. CDR3 DNA: TGTGCCTGGAGTACTATACTCCGGGACAGGGGGCGCGGTTTAGGCGAGCAGTACTTC. Protein product: CAWSTILRDRGRGLGEQYF.

The chain employs TRBV10-1 and TRBJ2-5, with 11 bases aligning to TRBD2. The junction had 17 bases not matched to a gene; V was cut back by 7 bases and J by 1 base. This CDR3 is built from 19 residues. The germline V gene has CDR1 WNHNN and CDR2 SYGVQD (reference sequence). The CDR3 DNA reads TGCGCCAGCAAAGGGGGTAGCGGGAGGGCCATAGAAGGCCAAGAGACCCAGTACTTC. Protein: CASKGGSGRAIEGQETQYF.

The chain couples TRBV15 to TRBJ2-5; D unclear. The V gene's germline CDR1 is LNHNV and CDR2 YYDKDF (reference sequence). This CDR3 has 15 residues. V shed 0 bases and J shed 3 bases, with 11 bases lying between them. The CDR3 loop reads CATSRDRTAKETQYF. For the CDR3, the DNA is TGTGCCACCAGCAGAGATCGGACGGCGAAAGAGACCCAGTACTTC.

This rearrangement joins TRBV19 to TRBJ2-5, with D maybe TRBD2 (6 bases). The CDR3 extends over 15 amino acids. Deletions cut 7 bases from V and 3 bases from J, with 18 bases between. Germline V lookup: CDR1 LNHDA, CDR2 SQIVND (reference sequence). The CDR3 DNA is TGTGCCAGTACCTCATGGACTACAGGAGAAGAGACCCAGTACTTC. Protein sequence: CASTSWTTGEETQYF.

The chain employs TRBV25-1 and TRBJ1-2; a possible D gene is TRBD1 (6 bases). Germline values: CDR1 MGHDK, CDR2 SYGVNS. V lost 2 bases, J lost 5 bases, and 9 bases lay in between. The CDR3 sequence is 13 residues long. The CDR3 reads CASSERGGYGYTF. For the CDR3, the DNA is TGTGCCAGCAGTGAACGAGGGGGATATGGCTACACCTTC.

The DNA of the CDR3 is TGTGCCAGCAGTTACGAGGCGGCTCTGAACACTGAAGCTTTCTTT. As protein: CASSYEAALNTEAFF. The V call is TRBV6-6, the J call TRBJ1-1; D gene uncertain. The germline V gene has CDR1 MNHNY and CDR2 SVGAGI (reference sequence). The V end was cut by 2 bases, the J end by 0 bases, with 10 bases between. The CDR3 has 15 residues.

The chain is built from TRBV7-9 and TRBJ2-7; TRBD2 matches 7 bases. J was trimmed by 0 bases and V by 5 bases; bases with no gene match: 7. Per the germline V gene, CDR1 is SEHNR and CDR2 is FQNEAQ (reference sequence). This CDR3 comprises 15 residues. In DNA form, the CDR3 reads TGTGCCAGCAGCCAAGCGGGACTCTACTCCTACGAGCAGTACTTC. Translation gives CASSQAGLYSYEQYF.

The gene calls are TRBV13 and TRBJ2-1; D is perhaps TRBD2 (6 bases). The V gene's germline CDR1 is PRHDT and CDR2 FYEKMQ (reference sequence). The CDR3 totals 13 residues. V was shortened by 5 bases and J by 7 bases, with 12 bases between the two germline ends. CDR3 in DNA: TGTGCCAGCAGCCCCCCCGCGGGGAATGAGCAGTTCTTC. Its protein is CASSPPAGNEQFF.

V gene TRBV20-1 combines with J gene TRBJ2-5; D ambiguous. The germline V and J ends were trimmed by 6 bases and 5 bases, with 10 bases remaining between them. In germline, CDR1 is DFQATT, CDR2 SNEGSKA (reference sequence). This CDR3 comprises 11 residues. CDR3 bases: TGCAGTGCCACGGTCGTGGAGACCCAGTACTTC. It codes for CSATVVETQYF.

The CDR3 reads CASSPGTERPYGYTF. The CDR3 DNA reads TGTGCCAGCAGTCCAGGGACAGAAAGGCCGTATGGCTACACCTTC. The rearrangement joins TRBV28 to TRBJ1-2; TRBD1 agrees at 7 bases. The CDR3 sequence is 15 residues long. Germline CDR1 is MDHEN and CDR2 is SYDVKM. Trimming at V came to 5 bases and at J to 5 bases, leaving 11 bases not matched to a gene.

The V and J genes are TRBV24-1 and TRBJ2-3; TRBD2 aligns across 12 bases. Trimming took 5 bases from V and 6 from J; bases not matched to a gene: 2. There are 14 residues in the CDR3. Germline CDR1 and CDR2: KGHDR and SFDVKD. CDR3 coding DNA: TGTGCCACCAGTGGGGGGACTAGCGGGGATACGCAGTATTTT. It codes for CATSGGTSGDTQYF.

The V and J genes are TRBV7-8 and TRBJ1-1; D possibly corresponds to TRBD1 (5 bases). The CDR3 is 15 residues long. V shed 3 bases and J shed 0 bases, with 11 bases lying between them. Germline V lookup: CDR1 SGHVS, CDR2 FQNEAQ. For the CDR3, the DNA is TGTGCCAGCAGCTTTAGGGGCCTCATGAACACTGAAGCTTTCTTT. It specifies CASSFRGLMNTEAFF.

This chain joins TRBV7-3 and TRBJ2-1; 15 positions agree with TRBD2. This CDR3 has 18 residues. The germline V gene has CDR1 SGHTA and CDR2 FQGTGA. The V segment lost 6 bases and the J segment 9 bases; nucleotides outside the gene matches: 15. The CDR3 here is CASSPRGTSGGPWGEQFF. The CDR3 DNA is TGTGCCAGCAGTCCCAGGGGGACTAGCGGGGGGCCATGGGGTGAGCAGTTCTTC. The full variable domain, in which reference TRBV7-3 and TRBJ2-1 provide the parts outside the CDR3, is GAGVSQTPSNKVTEKGKYVELRCDPISGHTALYWYRQSLGQGPEFLIYFQGTGAADDSGLPNDRFFAVRPEGSVSTLKIQRTERGDSAVYLCASSPRGTSGGPWGEQFFGPGTRLTVL.

This clone was counted once. This chain joins TRBV27 and TRBJ2-1; perhaps TRBD2 as D (6 bases). The CDR3 loop spans 14 amino acids. Trimming stripped 7 bases from V and 7 bases from J, with 17 bases between. In germline, CDR1 is MNHEY, CDR2 SMNVEV (reference sequence). The CDR3 sequence: CASNLGGILNEQFF. The DNA for the CDR3 is TGTGCCAGCAATCTAGGCGGGATCTTAAATGAGCAGTTCTTC.

The genes are TRBV20-1 and TRBJ2-3; D not resolved. There are 11 residues in the CDR3. Germline assignment: CDR1 DFQATT and CDR2 SNEGSKA (reference sequence). The CDR3 sequence: CVVSSTDTQYF. As DNA, the CDR3 is TGCGTGGTGTCTAGCACAGATACGCAGTATTTT.

The chain is built from TRBV9 and TRBJ2-2; weak D call: TRBD2 (5 bases). This CDR3 has 15 amino acids. Germline CDR1 is SGDLS and CDR2 is YYNGEE. V was cut by 4 bases and J by 5 bases, with 15 bases left in between. CDR3 nucleotide sequence: TGTGCCAGCAGCTCCCCGGGATCTCAGACCGGGGAGCTGTTTTTT. This sequence encodes CASSSPGSQTGELFF.

This chain links TRBV4-2 with TRBJ2-7, with no clear D. The CDR3 has 14 residues. V lost 0 bases and J lost 2, with 8 bases in between. Germline CDR1 and CDR2: LGHNA and YNFKEQ. CDR3 nucleotide sequence: TGTGCCAGCAGCCAAGATCTGGGTCCCTACGAGCAGTACTTC. Amino acids: CASSQDLGPYEQYF.

The V gene is TRBV10-3, the J gene TRBJ1-3; D not certain. The CDR3 covers 15 residues. In germline, CDR1 is ENHRY, CDR2 SYGVKD. The V and J ends lost 3 bases and 1 base respectively, with 10 bases between them. The CDR3 reads CAISENVGSGNTIYF. The DNA for the CDR3 is TGTGCCATCAGTGAAAACGTGGGTTCTGGAAACACCATATATTTT.

This chain uses TRBV6-5 with TRBJ2-7; D call uncertain. Germline V gene lookup returns CDR1 MNHEY and CDR2 SVGAGI. The V gene lost 2 bases and the J gene lost 2 bases, with 7 bases spanning the gap. The CDR3 consists of 13 residues. CDR3 sequence (DNA): TGTGCCAGCAGTTACGGGCCCACCTACGAGCAGTACTTC. Protein product: CASSYGPTYEQYF.